A selection of T cell receptor beta chains follows, all from one sample in a study of CD8 T cells in ankylosing spondylitis. TCRdb called the 5' RACE reads again in MiXCR, with one record for every CDR3 protein. The sample carries fewer than 400,000 distinct CDR3 sequences, about 22% recorded once. Sequencing was done on a sample of blood, either unsorted or a sorted T cell fraction (not recorded which). These receptors all come from a male donor with ankylosing spondylitis. Both conserved end residues are part of each CDR3. A D gene is named only where the DNA matches it firmly. Only some rows state a clone size, as once, few, many or a class for expanded clones.

D	J	size	length	V	CDR3	DNA
.	TRBJ1-1	.	16	TRBV3-1	CASSQDPGAMNTEAFF	TGTGCCAGCAGCCAAGATCCAGGGGCAATGAACACTGAAGCTTTCTTT
TRBD1	TRBJ2-2	few	13	TRBV5-1	CANKQGPTGELFF	TGCGCCAACAAACAGGGGCCCACCGGGGAGCTGTTTTTT
TRBD2	TRBJ2-5	few	15	TRBV27	CASSSGTPQPKTQYF	TGTGCCAGCAGTAGCGGGACTCCCCAACCGAAGACCCAGTACTTC
.	TRBJ1-5	.	17	TRBV6-1	CASSPLVRGGRNQPQHF	TGTGCCAGCAGTCCTCTGGTTCGGGGCGGGCGCAATCAGCCCCAGCATTTT
.	TRBJ1-5	.	15	TRBV5-1	CASSAGPHPNQPQHF	TGCGCCAGCAGCGCCGGACCGCACCCCAATCAGCCCCAGCATTTT
.	TRBJ1-3	few	14	TRBV20-1	CSAPRGGSGNTIYF	TGCAGTGCCCCCCGTGGTGGGAGTGGAAACACCATATATTTT
.	TRBJ2-3	.	14	TRBV7-3	CASSDQSTTDTQYF	TGTGCCAGCAGCGACCAAAGCACCACAGATACGCAGTATTTT
TRBD2	TRBJ2-2	.	16	TRBV12-5	CASGSRLALNTGELFF	TGTGCTAGTGGCTCAAGACTAGCGCTTAACACCGGGGAGCTGTTTTTT
TRBD2	TRBJ2-1	.	14	TRBV20-1	CSAVHASGGAEQFF	TGCAGTGCCGTCCACGCTAGCGGGGGCGCAGAGCAGTTCTTC
TRBD2	TRBJ2-4	.	14	TRBV25-1	CASSEALAGAVQYF	TGTGCCAGCAGTGAGGCCCTAGCGGGAGCGGTTCAGTACTTC
.	TRBJ2-7	.	16	TRBV9	CASSATLLGSSYEQYF	TGTGCCAGCAGCGCCACCTTACTAGGAAGCTCCTACGAGCAGTACTTC
.	TRBJ1-4	.	13	TRBV12-3/TRBV12-4	CATSSVPNEKLFF	TGTGCCACCAGCTCTGTCCCTAATGAAAAACTGTTTTTT
.	TRBJ1-3	few	17	TRBV5-5	CASSPRGSVLSGNTIYF	TGTGCCAGCAGCCCCAGGGGATCGGTTCTCTCTGGAAACACCATATATTTT
TRBD1	TRBJ2-5	.	14	TRBV11-2	CASSSQGPGETQYF	TGTGCCAGCAGCTCACAGGGGCCGGGAGAGACCCAGTACTTC
TRBD2	TRBJ2-5	.	15	TRBV10-3	CAISITSGVQETQYF	TGTGCCATCAGTATCACTAGCGGGGTTCAAGAGACCCAGTACTTC
TRBD1	TRBJ1-2	once	18	TRBV11-1	CASSPLDRGVVGNYGYTF	TGTGCCAGCAGCCCCCTGGACAGGGGCGTAGTTGGCAACTATGGCTACACCTTC
.	TRBJ2-7	.	14	TRBV19	CASSIGVGNYEQYF	TGTGCCAGTAGTATAGGTGTGGGAAACTACGAGCAGTACTTC
TRBD1	TRBJ1-1	.	17	TRBV12-3/TRBV12-4	CTSSYRGTGGAWTEAFF	TGTACCAGCAGTTACCGGGGGACAGGGGGCGCGTGGACTGAAGCTTTCTTT
.	TRBJ2-5	few	14	TRBV2	CASSEGPGRRTQYF	TGTGCCAGCAGTGAGGGACCAGGCCGGCGTACCCAGTACTTC
.	TRBJ1-5	few	12	TRBV10-3	CATRGEGQPQHF	TGTGCCACCAGAGGGGAGGGTCAGCCCCAGCATTTT
.	TRBJ2-3	many	14	TRBV12-3/TRBV12-4	CASSLRQGTDTQYF	TGTGCCAGCAGCCTCCGACAGGGCACAGATACGCAGTATTTT
.	TRBJ2-2	.	14	TRBV20-1	CSAGGYGFTGELFF	TGCAGTGCTGGGGGGTATGGATTCACCGGGGAGCTGTTTTTT
.	TRBJ2-7	.	13	TRBV24-1	CATSPGPWMEQYF	TGTGCCACCAGTCCGGGGCCTTGGATGGAGCAGTACTTC
.	TRBJ1-2	.	13	TRBV5-1	CASSFSQNYGYTF	TGCGCCAGCAGCTTTTCACAGAACTATGGCTACACCTTC
TRBD1	TRBJ2-5	.	12	TRBV20-1	CSATGAQETQYF	TGCAGTGCCACAGGGGCCCAAGAGACCCAGTACTTC
.	TRBJ1-2	few	12	TRBV30	CAWTVRHYGYTF	TGTGCCTGGACCGTCAGACACTATGGCTACACCTTC
.	TRBJ1-1	many	14	TRBV12-3/TRBV12-4	CASSLLSMNTEAFF	TGTGCCAGCAGCTTGTTATCTATGAACACTGAAGCTTTCTTT
.	TRBJ1-1	few	15	TRBV5-1	CASSPAGGRGTEAFF	TGCGCCAGCAGCCCCGCGGGGGGGCGCGGAACTGAAGCTTTCTTT
.	TRBJ1-4	.	13	TRBV29-1	CSVGRTDGGKLFF	TGCAGCGTCGGCAGGACAGACGGCGGAAAACTGTTTTTT
TRBD2	TRBJ2-7	.	15	TRBV6-5	CASSYSAGGPREQYF	TGTGCCAGCAGTTACTCAGCGGGAGGGCCGCGGGAGCAGTACTTC
.	TRBJ1-4	.	13	TRBV18	CASSARGAEKLFF	TGTGCCAGCTCAGCACGAGGGGCCGAAAAACTGTTTTTT
.	TRBJ1-2	few	13	TRBV28	CASSSGINYGYTF	TGTGCCAGCAGTTCAGGGATTAACTATGGCTACACCTTC
.	TRBJ2-2	.	13	TRBV12-3/TRBV12-4	CASSIRGTGELFF	TGTGCCAGCAGTATCCGGGGCACCGGGGAGCTGTTTTTT
TRBD1	TRBJ1-1	few	14	TRBV28	CASSLRGQGGEAFF	TGTGCCAGCAGTCTTCGCGGACAGGGGGGTGAAGCTTTCTTT
TRBD1	TRBJ2-3	few	15	TRBV18	CASSRGQGMTDTQYF	TGTGCCAGCTCACGAGGACAGGGAATGACAGATACGCAGTATTTT
.	TRBJ2-1	.	12	TRBV6-5	CASQGVYNEQFF	TGTGCCAGTCAAGGGGTCTACAATGAGCAGTTCTTC
TRBD2	TRBJ2-6	.	19	TRBV12-3/TRBV12-4	CASSFGLGLAYSGANVLTF	TGTGCCAGCAGTTTCGGCTTAGGACTAGCGTACTCTGGGGCCAACGTCCTGACTTTC
TRBD2	TRBJ2-7	.	15	TRBV15	CATSRGTSLSYEQYF	TGTGCCACCAGCCGTGGGACTAGTCTCTCCTACGAGCAGTACTTC